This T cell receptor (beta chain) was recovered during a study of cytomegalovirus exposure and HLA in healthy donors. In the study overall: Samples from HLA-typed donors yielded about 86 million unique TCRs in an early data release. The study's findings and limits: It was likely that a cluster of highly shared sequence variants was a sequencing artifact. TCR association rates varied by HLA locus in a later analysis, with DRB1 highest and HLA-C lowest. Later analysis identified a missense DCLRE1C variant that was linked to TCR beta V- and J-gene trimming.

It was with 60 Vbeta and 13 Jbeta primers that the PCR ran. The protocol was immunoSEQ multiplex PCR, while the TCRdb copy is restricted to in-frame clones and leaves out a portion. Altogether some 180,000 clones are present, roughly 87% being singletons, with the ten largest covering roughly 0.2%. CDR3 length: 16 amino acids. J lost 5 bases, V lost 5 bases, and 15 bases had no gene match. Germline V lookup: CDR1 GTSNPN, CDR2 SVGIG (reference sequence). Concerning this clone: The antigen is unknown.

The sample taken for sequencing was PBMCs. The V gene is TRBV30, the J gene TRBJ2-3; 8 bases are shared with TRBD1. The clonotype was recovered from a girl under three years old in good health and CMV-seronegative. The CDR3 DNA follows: TGTGCCTGGGGCCTTCCACAGGGGGTTAGGAGAGATACGCAGTATTTT. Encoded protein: CAWGLPQGVRRDTQYF.